This is a list of T cell receptor beta chains from one sample in a study of blood T cell repertoires in COVID-19. Repertoires were generated with immunoSEQ multiplex PCR, while TCRdb's copy carries only in-frame clones and drops some. The sample lists over 200,000 clones, more than 70% occurring once. The specimen sequenced was peripheral blood. These receptors were collected from a woman aged 55-70 years with acute or convalescent COVID-19. Each CDR3 is given with its conserved first and last residue. D genes are given only for firm matches. Some rows mark clone size as missing; the rest say once, few, many or name a class of expanded clone.

TRBJ1-2 few TRBV5-1 . TGCGCCAGCAACCTGAGACAGGACGGCGGTGGCTACACCTTC CASNLRQDGGGYTF
TRBJ2-7 . TRBV10-1 . TGCGCCAGCAGTGAGTCATCCGCCTACGAGCAGTACTTC CASSESSAYEQYF
TRBJ1-6 . TRBV6-5 . TGTGCCAGTCGGGGAAGGGATTCACCCCTCCACTTT CASRGRDSPLHF
TRBJ2-7 . TRBV28 . TGTGCCAGCAGTCCTATGTTGGGAGCCTACGAGCAGTACTTC CASSPMLGAYEQYF
TRBJ2-1 . TRBV10-1 . TGCGCCAGCAGTGAGGTGGAGGGCTCCTACAATGAGCAGTTCTTC CASSEVEGSYNEQFF
TRBJ1-2 . TRBV6-2/TRBV6-3 . TGTGCCAGCAGTTACTCCGCAGGCCGGGGCTACACCTTC CASSYSAGRGYTF
TRBJ2-7 . TRBV10-3 . TGTGCCATCAGTGAGGGGGACTTGTTCTACGAGCAGTACTTC CAISEGDLFYEQYF
TRBJ1-4 once TRBV30 TRBD1 TGTGCCTGGGGGACAGGGGCTAATGAAAAACTGTTTTTT CAWGTGANEKLFF
TRBJ2-7 . TRBV11-2 . TGTGCCAGCAGCTTCCTGTCCTACGAGCAGTACTTC CASSFLSYEQYF
TRBJ1-1 . TRBV7-8 TRBD1 TGTGCCAGCAGCAAAGGGACAGGGGGCTTGGCTGAAGCTTTCTTT CASSKGTGGLAEAFF
TRBJ2-7 . TRBV5-1 . TGCGCCAGCAGCTTGGTAACAGAGGAGCAGTACTTC CASSLVTEEQYF
TRBJ2-7 . TRBV19 . TGTGCCAGTAGTAGATCGGGGTACGAGCAGTACTTC CASSRSGYEQYF
TRBJ1-2 . TRBV7-2 . TGTGCCAGCAGCTTAGCGGAGGGCGTCTATGGCTACACCTTC CASSLAEGVYGYTF
TRBJ2-7 few TRBV7-3 TRBD1 TGTGCCAGCAGCCTAACAAAGGGACAGCCCTACGAGCAGTACTTC CASSLTKGQPYEQYF
TRBJ2-3 . TRBV30 . TGTGCCTCTACCCGGGAAGCCGGGCCCGATACGCAGTATTTT CASTREAGPDTQYF
TRBJ2-7 . TRBV6-2/TRBV6-3 TRBD2 TGTGCCAGCAGTTACCTGACTAGCGGAGCCTACGAGCAGTACTTC CASSYLTSGAYEQYF
TRBJ1-2 once TRBV7-8 . TGTGCCAGCAGCCCGCGGACAGCGTATGGCTACACCTTC CASSPRTAYGYTF
TRBJ1-2 . TRBV7-2 TRBD1 TGTGCCAGCAGCTTAGGCCTCCAGGGGGCTGGATATGGCTACACCTTC CASSLGLQGAGYGYTF
TRBJ2-7 . TRBV28 TRBD1 TGTGCCAGCAGTTTAATCCCCCGGGGACAGGTGAACTACGAGCAGTACTTC CASSLIPRGQVNYEQYF
TRBJ1-1 once TRBV27 . TGTGCCAGCCGACCAATAGGGGAAGGCACTGAAGCTTTCTTT CASRPIGEGTEAFF
TRBJ2-3 . TRBV5-1 . TGCGCCAGCAGCGCCCCGATTGTAGCAGATACGCAGTATTTT CASSAPIVADTQYF
TRBJ2-5 . TRBV28 TRBD1 TGTGCCAGCAGCCCTGGGACAGGGCTTTTGGAGACCCAGTACTTC CASSPGTGLLETQYF
TRBJ1-1 . TRBV7-3 TRBD1 TGTGCCAGCAGCTTCGGGGGGACAGGGGCCACTGAAGCTTTCTTT CASSFGGTGATEAFF
TRBJ2-1 . TRBV2 TRBD2 TGTGCCAGCAGTCTCGGACTAGCGGGAACTCGACGGGAGAATGAGCAGTTCTTC CASSLGLAGTRRENEQFF
TRBJ1-1 . TRBV3-1/TRBV3-2 TRBD1 TGTGCCAGCAGCCAAGACTCCAGGGGGGTGTCTGAAGCTTTCTTT CASSQDSRGVSEAFF
TRBJ2-3 . TRBV9 . TGTGCCAGCAGCGGGAGGGACGGGGGGCCTACAGATACGCAGTATTTT CASSGRDGGPTDTQYF
TRBJ1-2 . TRBV6-5 . TGTGCCAGCAGGAGAACAGGGATTAACTATGGCTACACCTTC CASRRTGINYGYTF
TRBJ2-1 . TRBV19 TRBD1 TGTGCCAGTAGTACCGTCCGGGACAGCGGGCAGTTCTTC CASSTVRDSGQFF
TRBJ1-2 . TRBV7-2 . TGTGCCAGCAGCTTAGCGTCCGGGAGCTATGGCTACACCTTC CASSLASGSYGYTF
TRBJ1-5 . TRBV6-2/TRBV6-3 . TGTGCCAGCAGTCAGTGGGACACTAATCAGCCCCAGCATTTT CASSQWDTNQPQHF
TRBJ1-5 . TRBV9 TRBD1 TGTGCCAGCAGCGTAGGCGGGGACAGGGGAAACAATCAGCCCCAGCATTTT CASSVGGDRGNNQPQHF
TRBJ2-7 . TRBV6-1 . TGTGCCAGCAGTGAACTTGGGACATTCTCCTACGAGCAGTACTTC CASSELGTFSYEQYF
TRBJ1-5 once TRBV7-9 TRBD1 TGTGCCAGCAGCTCCCGGACAGGCGAAGGTAGCAATCAGCCCCAGCATTTT CASSSRTGEGSNQPQHF
TRBJ2-5 . TRBV6-5 . TGTGCCAGCAGAGACAGGTACCAAGAGACCCAGTACTTC CASRDRYQETQYF
TRBJ2-5 . TRBV5-1 TRBD1 TGCGCCAGCAGCCCCGAAGGGACAGGGGGCGGAGAGACCCAGTACTTC CASSPEGTGGGETQYF
TRBJ2-3 . TRBV10-3 TRBD2 TGTGCCATCAGTGTAGGACTAGCGGGACGGGCAGATACGCAGTATTTT CAISVGLAGRADTQYF
TRBJ1-4 . TRBV10-3 TRBD1 TGTGCCATCAGTGAGGCAGGGGGTACCGTTGAAAAACTGTTTTTT CAISEAGGTVEKLFF
TRBJ1-2 once TRBV3-1/TRBV3-2 . TGTGCCAGCAGCCACTTCTCGGGGAATTTCTATGGCTACACCTTC CASSHFSGNFYGYTF
TRBJ2-1 . TRBV7-2 . TGTGCCAGCAGCTTAGAGGCGCAGGGATACAATGAGCAGTTCTTC CASSLEAQGYNEQFF
TRBJ2-7 . TRBV20-1 TRBD1 TGCAGTGCTAGTAGGGGGCAGGGAAGGGGCGAGCAGTACTTC CSASRGQGRGEQYF
TRBJ2-7 . TRBV5-6 . TGTGCCAGCAGCTTGTTCGGACAGACCTACGAGCAGTACTTC CASSLFGQTYEQYF
TRBJ2-1 . TRBV27 TRBD2 TGTGCCAGCAGTTTATTGGGGGGGAGCTCCTACAATGAGCAGTTCTTC CASSLLGGSSYNEQFF
TRBJ2-3 once TRBV7-2 TRBD2 TGTGCCAGCAGCCCTCTTAGCGGGGCTCGCACAGATACGCAGTATTTT CASSPLSGARTDTQYF
TRBJ2-7 once TRBV3-1/TRBV3-2 TRBD2 TGTGCCAGCAGCCAAGATCCCGAGCTAGCGGGGGGGCAGTACTACGAGCAGTACTTC CASSQDPELAGGQYYEQYF
TRBJ2-4 . TRBV3-1/TRBV3-2 TRBD2 TGTGCCAGCAGCCAAGCCCCTCGTCGACTAGCGGGAGTACTTGGAGCCAAAAACATTCAGTACTTC CASSQAPRRLAGVLGAKNIQYF
TRBJ1-1 . TRBV9 TRBD1 TGTGCCAGCAGCGTACTCCCCGACAGGGCTAATGAAGCTTTCTTT CASSVLPDRANEAFF
TRBJ2-3 few TRBV10-2 . TGCGCCAGCAGAGACTACGGGGGAAGCACAGATACGCAGTATTTT CASRDYGGSTDTQYF
TRBJ2-1 . TRBV11-3 . TGTGCCAGCAGCTTAGAGGGGAGCTCCTACAATGAGCAGTTCTTC CASSLEGSSYNEQFF
TRBJ2-7 once TRBV11-2 TRBD2 TGTGCCAGCAGCCTAAATGCGGGAGCAGTCTACGAGCAGTACTTC CASSLNAGAVYEQYF
TRBJ2-1 few TRBV6-5 . TGTGCCAGCAGTTTTCGAGCGGAGTCCTACAATGAGCAGTTCTTC CASSFRAESYNEQFF
TRBJ1-2 . TRBV6-5 TRBD1 TGTGCCAGCAGACTGACAGGGGTTGGCTATGGCTACACCTTC CASRLTGVGYGYTF
TRBJ1-3 . TRBV7-2 . TGTGCCAGCAGCTTACAGGGGCGCGGAAACACCATATATTTT CASSLQGRGNTIYF
TRBJ2-1 . TRBV5-4 TRBD1 TGTGCCAGCAGCTCGGGACAGAGCTCCTACAATGAGCAGTTCTTC CASSSGQSSYNEQFF
TRBJ2-2 . TRBV30 TRBD2 TGTGCCTGGAGAGGACTAGCGGGGGGGGTCACCGGGGAGCTGTTTTTT CAWRGLAGGVTGELFF
TRBJ1-1 . TRBV7-3 . TGTGCCAGCAGCTTAACGTTGCAGAATCCGGCTTTCTTT CASSLTLQNPAFF
TRBJ1-1 . TRBV7-9 . TGTGCCAGCAGCCAGGGGTGGGCCACTGAAGCTTTCTTT CASSQGWATEAFF
TRBJ1-5 . TRBV6-2/TRBV6-3 . TGTGCCAGCAGTTACCTCGGGACCGACTACGGGGGAAATCAGCCCCAGCATTTT CASSYLGTDYGGNQPQHF
TRBJ2-6 . TRBV6-5 . TGTGCCAGCGCAACAGGGTCTGGGGCCAACGTCCTGACTTTC CASATGSGANVLTF
TRBJ1-6 once TRBV7-8 . TGTGCCAGCAGCTTAGCGCGTCCTAATTCACCCCTCCACTTT CASSLARPNSPLHF
TRBJ2-1 . TRBV9 TRBD1 TGTGCCAGCAGCGTAGGGGACAGCCGGGTCAATGAGCAGTTCTTC CASSVGDSRVNEQFF